These T cell receptor beta chains were read from a single sample in a study of a mutant IDH1 vaccine in newly diagnosed glioma. Clones were sequenced by immunoSEQ multiplex PCR, and TCRdb holds only the in-frame ones, with some missing. Of 50,000 or so clones listed, approximately 84% were seen once; the top ten hold approximately 4.6%. Which antigens these TCRs recognize remains unknown. The input for sequencing was PBMCs, taken from a glioma patient whose treatment included an IDH1 peptide vaccine. These receptors were collected from a woman younger than 45 with glioma. Some clones in this sample may be carry-over from other donors' samples. The CDR3 runs from the conserved cysteine through the conserved F or W. A D gene is named only where the DNA matches it firmly. Size is stated for part of the rows, as once, few or many counts, or as a class when the clone is expanded.

D: TRBD2
size: .
length: 15
J: TRBJ2-5
V: TRBV9
DNA: TGTGCCAGCAGCCCCAGGCGGGAGCATGGGGAGACCCAGTACTTC
CDR3: CASSPRREHGETQYF

D: .
size: .
length: 14
J: TRBJ1-2
V: TRBV2
DNA: TGTGCCAGCAGTGAACAGGGTCCCAGCTATGGCTACACCTTC
CDR3: CASSEQGPSYGYTF

D: TRBD2
size: .
length: 17
J: TRBJ2-2
V: TRBV13
DNA: TGTGCCAGCAGCCCAGCTAGCGGGAGGCCTAGCACCGGGGAGCTGTTTTTT
CDR3: CASSPASGRPSTGELFF

D: TRBD2
size: .
length: 15
J: TRBJ2-1
V: TRBV13
DNA: TGTGCCAGCAGCTTAGGGGCGGGAGCGGAATCTGAGCAGTTCTTC
CDR3: CASSLGAGAESEQFF

D: TRBD1
size: .
length: 15
J: TRBJ1-2
V: TRBV5-1
DNA: TGCGCCAGCAGCGCCTCGGGACAGTTGGCCTATGGCTACACCTTC
CDR3: CASSASGQLAYGYTF

D: .
size: once
length: 18
J: TRBJ2-6
V: TRBV18
DNA: TGTGCCAGCTCACCACTTCCCGGGACGTACTCTGGGGCCAACGTCCTGACTTTC
CDR3: CASSPLPGTYSGANVLTF

D: TRBD2
size: .
length: 15
J: TRBJ2-3
V: TRBV14
DNA: TGTGCCAGCACCCGGGGACTATCTAGCACAGATACGCAGTATTTT
CDR3: CASTRGLSSTDTQYF

D: .
size: .
length: 15
J: TRBJ1-5
V: TRBV19
DNA: TGTGCCAGTAGTATGGGGGGTCGGGGCAATCAGCCCCAGCATTTT
CDR3: CASSMGGRGNQPQHF

D: .
size: .
length: 11
J: TRBJ2-7
V: TRBV5-5
DNA: TGTGCCAGCAGCCTCTACTACGAGCAGTACTTC
CDR3: CASSLYYEQYF

D: .
size: .
length: 15
J: TRBJ2-7
V: TRBV10-3
DNA: TGTGCCATCAGTGAGCCCCGAGGACTGACCTACGAGCAGTACTTC
CDR3: CAISEPRGLTYEQYF

D: .
size: .
length: 15
J: TRBJ1-4
V: TRBV18
DNA: TGTGCCAGCTCACCAAATACAGCTCTTAATGAAAAACTGTTTTTT
CDR3: CASSPNTALNEKLFF

D: TRBD2
size: .
length: 13
J: TRBJ2-6
V: TRBV30
DNA: TGTGCGAGGGAGGGGACTGGGGCCAACGTCCTGACTTTC
CDR3: CAREGTGANVLTF

D: .
size: .
length: 15
J: TRBJ1-3
V: TRBV19
DNA: TGTGCCAGTAGTCCGGGGCCGCGCTCTGGAAACACCATATATTTT
CDR3: CASSPGPRSGNTIYF

D: .
size: .
length: 14
J: TRBJ1-1
V: TRBV25-1
DNA: TGTGCCAGCAGTGAAAGGCAGAGGAACACTGAAGCTTTCTTT
CDR3: CASSERQRNTEAFF

D: .
size: .
length: 14
J: TRBJ1-4
V: TRBV6-6
DNA: TGTGCCAGCAGCCAACAGGCTCCGGATGAAAAACTGTTTTTT
CDR3: CASSQQAPDEKLFF

D: .
size: few
length: 13
J: TRBJ1-1
V: TRBV18
DNA: TGTGCCAGTACGGCGCGGCCGAACACTGAAGCTTTCTTT
CDR3: CASTARPNTEAFF

D: .
size: .
length: 16
J: TRBJ1-2
V: TRBV14
DNA: TGTGCCAGCAGCTTGGGACATACGGAACCCCCCTATGGCTACACCTTC
CDR3: CASSLGHTEPPYGYTF

D: .
size: .
length: 12
J: TRBJ1-1
V: TRBV19
DNA: TGTGCCAGTACCTCACGAACCGCAGTAGCTTTCTTT
CDR3: CASTSRTAVAFF

D: .
size: .
length: 13
J: TRBJ2-1
V: TRBV11-3
DNA: TGTGCCAGCAGCTTAAGGGGTGGCAATGAGCAGTTCTTC
CDR3: CASSLRGGNEQFF

D: .
size: few
length: 13
J: TRBJ1-1
V: TRBV7-7
DNA: TGTGCTAGCAGCTTGGACAAGAACACTGAAGCTTTCTTT
CDR3: CASSLDKNTEAFF

D: TRBD2
size: .
length: 16
J: TRBJ2-3
V: TRBV27
DNA: TGTGCCAGCAGTTCCCGACTAGCTACATATTCAGATACGCAGTATTTT
CDR3: CASSSRLATYSDTQYF

D: .
size: few
length: 14
J: TRBJ1-5
V: TRBV30
DNA: TGTGCCTGGAGTGTTGGGGCAGGCAATCAGCCCCAGCATTTT
CDR3: CAWSVGAGNQPQHF

D: TRBD2
size: .
length: 15
J: TRBJ2-7
V: TRBV6-6
DNA: TGTGCCAGCAGCCTCCGGGGGGGAGGGCCGGGTGAGCAGTACTTC
CDR3: CASSLRGGGPGEQYF

D: .
size: .
length: 13
J: TRBJ2-7
V: TRBV5-1
DNA: TGCGCCAGCAACGGCCACGACTCCTACGAGCAGTACTTC
CDR3: CASNGHDSYEQYF

D: .
size: .
length: 11
J: TRBJ2-7
V: TRBV5-6
DNA: TGTGCCAGCAGCTTGTTCCGAGAGCAGTACTTC
CDR3: CASSLFREQYF

D: TRBD1
size: .
length: 16
J: TRBJ1-2
V: TRBV12-5
DNA: TGTGCTAGTGACCCGACAGGGGACGTCCCATTCTATGGCTACACCTTC
CDR3: CASDPTGDVPFYGYTF

D: .
size: .
length: 16
J: TRBJ1-2
V: TRBV6-1
DNA: TGTGCCAGCAGTGAAGCGGGCGGGGACCTAGGCTATGGCTACACCTTC
CDR3: CASSEAGGDLGYGYTF

D: .
size: .
length: 12
J: TRBJ2-7
V: TRBV6-1
DNA: TGTGCCAGCAGTGAACTGGGACCCGAGCAGTACTTC
CDR3: CASSELGPEQYF

D: .
size: .
length: 13
J: TRBJ1-1
V: TRBV30
DNA: TGTGCCTGGAGTGTACAGACGAACACTGAAGCTTTCTTT
CDR3: CAWSVQTNTEAFF

D: TRBD2
size: .
length: 16
J: TRBJ2-3
V: TRBV2
DNA: TGTGCCAGCAGTCCCCGACTAGCGGGGAGCACAGATACGCAGTATTTT
CDR3: CASSPRLAGSTDTQYF